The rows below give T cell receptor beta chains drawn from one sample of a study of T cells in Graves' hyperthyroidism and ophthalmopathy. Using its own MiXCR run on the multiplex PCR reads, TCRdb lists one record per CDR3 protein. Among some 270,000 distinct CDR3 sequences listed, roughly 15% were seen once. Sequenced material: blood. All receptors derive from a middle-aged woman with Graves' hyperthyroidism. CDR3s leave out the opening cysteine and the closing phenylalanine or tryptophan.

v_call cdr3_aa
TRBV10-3 AISDVGSPLH
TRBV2 ASSFAGTAYNEQF
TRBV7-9 ASSRDPYSNQPQH
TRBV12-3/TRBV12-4 ASSPERRTGELF
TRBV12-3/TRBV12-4 ASSLAEVSGDPYEQY
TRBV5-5 ASSLKLAGTSTDTQY
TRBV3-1 ASSQDWSSEGTQY
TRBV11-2 ASSLGASGGSNQPQH
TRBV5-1 ASSVRGVETQY
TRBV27 ASSFILGRTNSPLH
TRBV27 ASSLTSGSWEQY